This T cell receptor (beta chain) was captured by sequencing in a study of shared clonotypes between healthy human individuals. In the study overall: For every donor, three CD4 naive, three CD4 memory, two CD8 naive and one CD8 memory plates were used. General study findings and limits: The study found lower generation probabilities in non-shared clonotypes than in those shared by all four donors.

Naive CD8 cells lacked CD45RO and underwent positive selection for CCR7, leaving out terminally differentiated effector memory CD45RA+ cells. Concerning this clone itself: The antigen is unknown. In the same sample, other DNA sequences code for this CDR3.

Clones were read by immunoSEQ multiplex PCR, and TCRdb kept only the in-frame ones, dropping some. The table has approximately 650,000 clones, nearly 97% seen once. The J segment lost 5 bases and the V segment lost 4 bases, leaving 6 bases of the junction unmatched. The CDR3 totals 14 residues. From germline, CDR1 is SGHDT and CDR2 YYEEEE. This sequence originates from a woman in her thirties in good health. The J gene is TRBJ2-7, the V gene TRBV5-6, with TRBD1 matching 10 bases. Sequencing was performed on naive CD8+ T cells sorted from blood. CDR3 nucleotides: TGTGCCAGCAGCCCCGGGACAGGGGTCCACGAGCAGTACTTC. It encodes CASSPGTGVHEQYF. Full variable domain (missing parts from reference TRBV5-6 and TRBJ2-7): DAGVTQSPTHLIKTRGQQVTLRCSPKSGHDTVSWYQQALGQGPQFIFQYYEEEERQRGNFPDRFSGHQFPNYSSELNVNALLLGDSALYLCASSPGTGVHEQYFGPGTRLTVT.